These 25 T cell receptor beta chains originate from one sample sequenced in a study of shared clonotypes between healthy human individuals. Assay: immunoSEQ multiplex PCR; the TCRdb copy retains only in-frame clones and omits some. The data hold about 2.4 million clones, with 80% to 95% observed a single time. What was sequenced was naive CD4+ T cells from PBMCs. Subset described: CD45RA+ positively selected. These receptor sequences come from a man aged 18 to 29 in good health. Some clones in this sample may be carry-over from other donors' samples.

The rearrangement links TRBV11-2 to TRBJ2-3; the D is unclear. V was shortened by 5 bases and J by 0 bases, with 12 bases between the two germline ends. In germline, CDR1 is SGHAT, CDR2 FQNNGV. The CDR3 is 15 amino acids. The CDR3 region is CASSPPFRSTDTQYF. The CDR3 nucleotides are TGTGCCAGCAGCCCTCCTTTTCGGAGCACAGATACGCAGTATTTT.

V is TRBV28 and J is TRBJ2-5; 8 bases fit TRBD2. The CDR3 loop spans 14 amino acids. CDR1 and CDR2 from the germline V gene are MDHEN and SYDVKM. After removal of 5 bases from V and 2 bases from J, the junction contained 4 bases not matched to a gene. DNA of the CDR3: TGTGCCAGCAGTAAGGTAGCGGGGCAAGAGACCCAGTACTTC. This sequence encodes CASSKVAGQETQYF.

The table lists this clone with a count of one. This chain uses TRBV28 with TRBJ1-1, with a possible D match to TRBD1 (5 bases). Germline loops: CDR1 MDHEN, CDR2 SYDVKM. This CDR3 comprises 15 residues. V lost 8 bases and J lost 1, with 17 bases in between. CDR3 residues: CASLGTGLPNTEAFF. The CDR3, as DNA: TGTGCCAGCCTGGGCACGGGACTTCCGAACACTGAAGCTTTCTTT.

This clone showed up just once. The genes are TRBV28 and TRBJ2-7, with D possibly being TRBD1 or TRBD2 (5 bases each). The CDR3 has 13 residues. V lost 6 bases to trimming and J lost 3 bases, with 12 bases between them. Germline values: CDR1 MDHEN, CDR2 SYDVKM. As DNA, the CDR3 is TGTGCCAGCAGCCGGATGGGGGTCTACGAGCAGTACTTC. Translated: CASSRMGVYEQYF.

In its sample, this clone was seen once. This chain connects TRBV6-1 to TRBJ2-7; D possibly corresponds to TRBD2 (6 bases). V lost 4 bases, J lost 5 bases, and 12 bases lay in between. The CDR3 contains 13 residues. The V gene's germline CDR1 is MNHNS and CDR2 SASEGT. CDR3 nucleotides: TGTGCCAGCAGTGCTCAGGCGGGGCACGAGCAGTACTTC. Its translation is CASSAQAGHEQYF.

The chain has TRBV6-5 and TRBJ1-2; no firm D call. The CDR3 covers 14 residues. Per germline, CDR1 MNHEY and CDR2 SVGAGI. Trimming removed 7 bases from V and 4 bases from J, with 16 bases in between. CDR3 nucleotide sequence: TGTGCCAGCACCGAAGCCGGACCGGTCTATGGCTACACCTTC. Its protein is CASTEAGPVYGYTF.

The chain carries TRBV9 and TRBJ2-5; D remains unclear. V was cut by 0 bases and J by 0 bases, with 9 bases left in between. The CDR3 length is 15 residues. Germline CDR1 is SGDLS and CDR2 is YYNGEE. The CDR3 loop reads CASSVGSAYQETQYF. The CDR3 DNA reads TGTGCCAGCAGCGTAGGGTCAGCTTACCAAGAGACCCAGTACTTC.

The chain uses TRBV29-1 and TRBJ1-4; D not resolved. The CDR3 length is 13 residues. V lost 7 bases and J 7 bases, leaving 16 bases between the germline ends. CDR1 is SQVTM and CDR2 is ANQGSEA in the germline V gene. DNA for the CDR3: TGCAGCGGTCTAGAGGTGGTGGGTGAAAAACTGTTTTTT. Translation: CSGLEVVGEKLFF.

The genes are TRBV9 and TRBJ2-1, with D possibly TRBD2 on 5 matching bases. This CDR3 is 15 amino acids long. Germline CDR1 and CDR2: SGDLS and YYNGEE. V lost 2 bases and J 8 bases, leaving 17 bases between the germline ends. CDR3 coding DNA: TGTGCCAGCAGCGTTAGTGGCGGCTACGGGGATGAGCAGTTCTTC. Amino acids: CASSVSGGYGDEQFF.

The rearrangement links TRBV7-2 to TRBJ2-4; the D is unclear. This CDR3 is built from 13 residues. Germline loops: CDR1 SGHTA, CDR2 FQGNSA. V was pared by 5 bases and J by 3 bases, with 8 bases between. The CDR3 region is CASSVGRKNIQYF. For the CDR3, the DNA is TGTGCCAGCAGCGTTGGGCGCAAAAACATTCAGTACTTC.

The J gene is TRBJ1-2, the V gene TRBV4-3; D is possibly TRBD1 (5 bases). The germline V gene has CDR1 LGHNA and CDR2 YSLEER. The CDR3 is made up of 15 amino acids. Trimming removed 1 base at V and 1 base at J, with 10 bases between. The CDR3 sequence: CASSQASGSNYGYTF. The CDR3 DNA reads TGCGCCAGCAGCCAAGCTTCAGGGAGTAACTATGGCTACACCTTC.

The chain is built from TRBV7-3 and TRBJ2-3; TRBD1 matches at 8 bases. This CDR3 has 18 amino acids. Per the germline V gene, CDR1 is SGHTA and CDR2 is FQGTGA. V was clipped by 1 base and J by 1 base; unmatched bases: 10. CDR3 amino acids: CASSLIGRGQGGTDTQYF. Written as DNA, the CDR3 is TGTGCCAGCAGCTTAATCGGCCGTGGACAGGGAGGCACAGATACGCAGTATTTT.

The chain has TRBV18 and TRBJ1-5, with unresolved D. V was clipped by 2 bases and J by 9 bases, with 11 bases between them. CDR1 and CDR2 from the germline V gene are KGHSH and LQKENI. This CDR3 has 13 residues. Here the CDR3 DNA reads TGTGCCAGCTCACCAGAGCCCGTCGGGCCCCAGCATTTT. It codes for CASSPEPVGPQHF. Variable domain in full (rest from reference TRBV18 and TRBJ1-5): NAGVMQNPRHLVRRRGQEARLRCSPMKGHSHVYWYRQLPEEGLKFMVYLQKENIIDESGMPKERFSAEFPKEGPSILRIQQVVRGDSAAYFCASSPEPVGPQHFGDGTRLSIL.

V is TRBV5-1 and J is TRBJ2-5; possibly TRBD1 or TRBD2 for D (6 bases each). This CDR3 region has 13 residues. With 4 bases removed from V and 5 bases from J, the gap between germline ends came to 12 bases. CDR1 and CDR2 from the germline V gene are SGHRS and YFSETQ. CDR3 coding DNA: TGCGCCAGCAGCATAGGAGGGGGGGAGACCCAGTACTTC. Its protein product is CASSIGGGETQYF.

Turning to this clone: The same CDR3 is also encoded by other DNA sequences in this sample. The V and J genes are TRBV5-1 and TRBJ1-1, with a tentative D call TRBD1 (6 bases). In germline, CDR1 is SGHRS, CDR2 YFSETQ. V was cut by 0 bases and J by 6 bases, with 12 bases left in between. The CDR3 covers 14 residues. Here the CDR3 reads CASSLEQGRAEAFF. CDR3 bases: TGCGCCAGCAGCTTGGAGCAGGGGCGCGCTGAAGCTTTCTTT.

The chain has TRBV29-1 and TRBJ2-2, with a tentative D call TRBD1 (6 bases). Germline CDR1 is SQVTM and CDR2 is ANQGSEA. V dropped 6 bases and J dropped 1 base, with 15 bases sitting between them. The CDR3 is 15 residues long. CDR3 coding DNA: TGCAGCGTGGCCGGGACACCCTTGAACACCGGGGAGCTGTTTTTT. It yields the protein CSVAGTPLNTGELFF.

This rearrangement joins TRBV18 to TRBJ2-3; a weak D match, TRBD1 (6 bases). V was shortened by 5 bases and J by 1 base, with 10 bases between the two germline ends. This CDR3 contains 14 residues. The germline CDR1 and CDR2 sequences are KGHSH and LQKENI. As DNA, the CDR3 is TGTGCCAGCTCAGTGGGGGCGGGCACAGATACGCAGTATTTT. Its translation: CASSVGAGTDTQYF.

The rearrangement joins TRBV5-6 to TRBJ2-7; 7 bases match TRBD2. CDR3 length equals 15 residues. The J segment lost 3 bases and the V segment lost 3 bases, leaving 9 bases of the junction unmatched. Germline V gene lookup returns CDR1 SGHDT and CDR2 YYEEEE. CDR3 coding DNA: TGTGCCAGCAGCTCGTTGGAGCGGGAAGACTACGAGCAGTACTTC. Residues: CASSSLEREDYEQYF.

The J gene is TRBJ2-1, the V gene TRBV12-5, with TRBD2 matching over 13 bases. V was pared by 4 bases and J by 8 bases, with 5 bases of the junction left unmatched. Germline lookup yields CDR1 LGHNT and CDR2 FRNRAP. This CDR3 is built from 15 residues. The CDR3: CASGWGLAGLDEQFF. In DNA, the CDR3 is TGTGCTAGTGGTTGGGGACTAGCGGGACTCGATGAGCAGTTCTTC.

The V gene is TRBV27, the J gene TRBJ2-1, with 11 positions matching TRBD2. The length of the CDR3 is 15 residues. The V gene's germline CDR1 is MNHEY and CDR2 SMNVEV (reference sequence). The ends lost 3 bases at V and 6 bases at J; junction bases unmatched: 4. CDR3 coding DNA: TGTGCCAGCAGTTTTTTAGCGGGAGGGCCCAATGAGCAGTTCTTC. This translates into CASSFLAGGPNEQFF.

This clone has a single count. This chain connects TRBV7-3 to TRBJ2-2; 8 positions agree with TRBD1. CDR1 is SGHTA, CDR2 FQGTGA, per germline. This CDR3 region has 16 residues. The ends lost 3 bases at V and 2 bases at J; junction bases unmatched: 5. CDR3 sequence: CASSFMDRVNTGELFF. CDR3 in DNA: TGTGCCAGCAGCTTTATGGACAGGGTTAACACCGGGGAGCTGTTTTTT.

This clone showed up just once. V and J are TRBV11-3 and TRBJ1-3, with TRBD1 identical over 7 bases. The V segment lost 4 bases and the J segment 2 bases; nucleotides outside the gene matches: 2. Germline V lookup: CDR1 SGHNT, CDR2 YENEEA. This CDR3 spans 14 amino acids. The CDR3 nucleotides are TGTGCCAGCAGCTCAGGGGGGCCTGGAAACACCATATATTTT. This gives the protein CASSSGGPGNTIYF.

This clone was detected once. The CDR3 nucleotides read TGCAGCGTTGAGGGCTCGAACACCGGGGAGCTGTTTTTT. It translates to CSVEGSNTGELFF. The rearrangement links TRBV29-1 to TRBJ2-2; D uncertain. The CDR3 consists of 13 residues. In germline, CDR1 is SQVTM, CDR2 ANQGSEA. Trimming took 3 bases from V and 0 from J, leaving 5 bases between them.

This chain uses TRBV6-1 with TRBJ1-2; no clear D gene. Germline loops: CDR1 MNHNS, CDR2 SASEGT. The CDR3 covers 13 residues. The V gene lost 11 bases and the J gene lost 4 bases, with 17 bases spanning the gap. The CDR3, as DNA: TGTGCCTCCGGGATAGTCAGATCCTATGGCTACACCTTC. Translated, it gives CASGIVRSYGYTF.

J is TRBJ2-7 and V is TRBV10-3; D possibly matches TRBD1 or TRBD2 (5 bases each). CDR3 length: 15 amino acids. V was trimmed by 4 bases and J by 2 bases, leaving 15 bases between them. Germline V gene sequence: CDR1 ENHRY, CDR2 SYGVKD. CDR3 sequence: CAISGGPGSAYEQYF. DNA for the CDR3: TGTGCCATCAGTGGCGGCCCAGGGAGTGCCTACGAGCAGTACTTC.